The 28 T cell receptor beta chains presented below share a single source sample, sequenced in a study of identical twins (dated by TCRdb to the mid-2010s). Library generation was performed with 5' RACE. Instrument used: Illumina HiSeq 2000. Clones were called with MiXCR by TCRdb after fastp trimmed the public reads at Q25, and only in-frame beta chains were retained. Merged by CDR3 protein, the rows form single entries marked with the most common genes and DNA. This sample has 450,000 to 600,000 distinct CDR3 sequences in its table, and about 20% of those were observed once. The ten largest clones take up approximately 0.49% of the sample. The same sample was also used in a study of yellow fever vaccine responses in identical twins.

The sample taken for sequencing was CD4+ T cells sorted from blood. Source of these receptors: a woman aged 18 to 35 in good health.

This chain uses TRBV9 with TRBJ2-2; D uncertain. Trimming stripped 4 bases from V and 5 bases from J, with 12 bases between. The germline gives CDR1 SGDLS, CDR2 YYNGEE. This CDR3 has 14 residues. The CDR3, as DNA: TGTGCCAGCAGCTTACTGGGCGATACCGGGGAGCTGTTTTTT. Translated: CASSLLGDTGELFF.

The chain recombines TRBV10-3 with TRBJ1-2; D is possibly TRBD1 (5 bases). This CDR3 comprises 13 residues. Trimming cost V 2 bases and J 3 bases, with 7 bases left between them. In germline, CDR1 is ENHRY, CDR2 SYGVKD. CDR3 amino acids: CAISEGGDYGYTF. The CDR3 coding sequence is TGTGCCATCAGTGAGGGGGGAGACTATGGCTACACCTTC.

This chain joins TRBV9 and TRBJ2-2; D unresolved. The germline V gene has CDR1 SGDLS and CDR2 YYNGEE. There are 15 residues in the CDR3. Deletions cut 0 bases from V and 4 bases from J, with 10 bases between. CDR3 bases: TGTGCCAGCAGCGTAGCTCCGACGATCACCGGGGAGCTGTTTTTT. This translates into CASSVAPTITGELFF. The full variable domain, its missing parts supplied by reference TRBV9 and TRBJ2-2, is DSGVTQTPKHLITATGQRVTLRCSPRSGDLSVYWYQQSLDQGLQFLIQYYNGEERAKGNILERFSAQQFPDLHSELNLSSLELGDSALYFCASSVAPTITGELFFGEGSRLTVL.

The rearrangement joins TRBV7-9 to TRBJ2-5; D is perhaps TRBD1 (5 bases). Between the trimmed V and J ends, which lost 5 bases and 1 base, there was a span of 17 bases. Germline V lookup: CDR1 SEHNR, CDR2 FQNEAQ (reference sequence). This CDR3 is built from 16 residues. The CDR3 nucleotides are TGTGCCAGCAGCGGGTCCAGGGTCACAGGCCAAGAGACCCAGTACTTC. As protein: CASSGSRVTGQETQYF.

The CDR3 spells CASSPGQPNNGYTF. CDR3 DNA sequence: TGCGCCAGCAGCCCCGGACAACCCAACAATGGCTACACCTTC. The chain links TRBV4-1 to TRBJ1-2; D perhaps matches TRBD1 (5 bases). The CDR3 sequence is 14 residues long. The germline V gene has CDR1 MGHRA and CDR2 YSYEKL. Trimming shortened V by 4 bases and J by 6 bases, and 15 bases separated the two germline ends.

V and J are TRBV4-1 and TRBJ2-3; 9 positions match TRBD2. This CDR3 has 16 residues. Losses at the gene ends were 4 bases for V and 2 bases for J; bases not matched to a gene: 7. The V gene's germline CDR1 is MGHRA and CDR2 YSYEKL. The DNA of the CDR3 is TGCGCCAGCAGCCTCGGGACTAGCCGCGACACAGATACGCAGTATTTT. Translation: CASSLGTSRDTDTQYF.

This clonotype has at least ten counts. V usage is TRBV20-1 and J usage is TRBJ1-1; 8 nucleotides align to TRBD1. Unmatched junction bases numbered 6, after V lost 0 bases and J lost 6 bases. This CDR3 region has 14 residues. Germline V CDR1 and CDR2: DFQATT, SNEGSKA (reference sequence). CDR3 DNA: TGCAGTGCTAGAGACTTTACAGGGGGGGCTGAAGCTTTCTTT. Residues: CSARDFTGGAEAFF.

The rearrangement joins TRBV7-8 to TRBJ1-1; TRBD1 aligns across 8 bases. V was pared by 4 bases and J by 1 base, with 5 bases of the junction left unmatched. This CDR3 is 15 amino acids long. Per germline, CDR1 SGHVS and CDR2 FQNEAQ. This CDR3 is CASSSTGTGNTEAFF. DNA of the CDR3: TGTGCCAGCAGCTCCACCGGGACAGGGAACACTGAAGCTTTCTTT.

The table lists this clonotype with a few counts. The CDR3 reads CASSKGTGFFLEQYF. The CDR3 bases are TGTGCCAGCAGCAAAGGGACAGGGTTTTTTCTCGAGCAGTACTTC. The gene calls are TRBV28 and TRBJ2-7; 9 bases map to TRBD1. V lost 6 bases and J lost 6; bases outside the gene matches: 12. This CDR3 is 15 amino acids long. The V gene's germline CDR1 is MDHEN and CDR2 SYDVKM. Together with reference TRBV28 and TRBJ2-7, the CDR3 gives the full variable domain: DVKVTQSSRYLVKRTGEKVFLECVQDMDHENMFWYRQDPGLGLRLIYFSYDVKMKEKGDIPEGYSVSREKKERFSLILESASTNQTSMYLCASSKGTGFFLEQYFGPGTRLTVT.

The V gene is TRBV29-1, the J gene TRBJ2-7; D unclear. Germline CDR1 is SQVTM and CDR2 is ANQGSEA. V shed 3 bases and J shed 2 bases, with 8 bases lying between them. The CDR3 spans 12 residues. The CDR3 DNA reads TGCAGCGTTGAGCCCAGGCCCTACGAGCAGTACTTC. Translated, it gives CSVEPRPYEQYF.

This clonotype showed up many times. This rearrangement joins TRBV28 to TRBJ2-4; possibly TRBD1 or TRBD2 for D (5 bases each). The V end lost 3 bases, the J end lost 7 bases, and 10 bases lay between the germline ends. This CDR3 is 13 amino acids long. Germline V CDR1 and CDR2: MDHEN, SYDVKM. The CDR3 spells CASSFPWGNIQYF. The CDR3 nucleotides are TGTGCCAGCAGTTTTCCGTGGGGGAACATTCAGTACTTC.

There are many counts of this clonotype. The chain carries TRBV28 and TRBJ2-1; 9 bases are a match to TRBD1. CDR3 size: 15 residues. Germline trimming cut 5 bases from V and 7 bases from J; bases unmatched to any gene: 9. The germline V gene has CDR1 MDHEN and CDR2 SYDVKM. The DNA for the CDR3 is TGTGCCAGCAGTCATCTCGGACAGGGGCCAAATGAGCAGTTCTTC. This sequence encodes CASSHLGQGPNEQFF.

There are a few counts of this clonotype. The rearrangement joins TRBV4-1 to TRBJ2-2; D is possibly TRBD1 (5 bases). The V gene's germline CDR1 is MGHRA and CDR2 YSYEKL. The CDR3 has 16 residues. With 5 bases removed from V and 4 bases from J, the gap between germline ends came to 17 bases. CDR3 protein: CASSLEYGQGTGELFF. The CDR3 DNA sequence: TGCGCCAGCAGCTTAGAATATGGGCAGGGCACCGGGGAGCTGTTTTTT.

The gene calls are TRBV11-3 and TRBJ2-7, with D perhaps TRBD1 or TRBD2 (5 bases each). The CDR3 is 15 residues long. Per the germline V gene, CDR1 is SGHNT and CDR2 is YENEEA. Trimming took 0 bases from V and 0 from J, leaving 9 bases between them. DNA for the CDR3: TGTGCCAGCAGCTTAGATCCCGGGGCCTCCTACGAGCAGTACTTC. Encoded protein: CASSLDPGASYEQYF. Full variable domain (rest looked up from reference TRBV11-3 and TRBJ2-7): EAGVVQSPRYKIIEKKQPVAFWCNPISGHNTLYWYLQNLGQGPELLIRYENEEAVDDSQLPKDRFSAERLKGVDSTLKIQPAELGDSAVYLCASSLDPGASYEQYFGPGTRLTVT.

The chain recombines TRBV7-9 with TRBJ1-4; D is undetermined. V gave up 2 bases and J gave up 8 bases, with 9 bases separating them. The CDR3 length is 13 residues. The germline gives CDR1 SEHNR, CDR2 FQNEAQ (reference sequence). The CDR3 region is CASSLSLVEKLFF. Here the CDR3 DNA reads TGTGCCAGCAGCTTATCATTGGTCGAAAAACTGTTTTTT.

This clonotype was seen a handful of times. The V call is TRBV6-2 or TRBV6-3, the J call TRBJ1-2; D gene ambiguous. The CDR3 spans 13 residues. Germline lookup yields CDR1 MNHEY and CDR2 SVGEGT. Trimming stripped 10 bases from V and 5 bases from J, with 17 bases between. This chain's CDR3 is CATRTSGGYGYTF. The CDR3 bases are TGTGCCACCCGGACGAGCGGAGGTTATGGCTACACCTTC.

This clonotype has more than one count but fewer than ten. The chain carries TRBV7-3 and TRBJ2-2; D may be TRBD2 (5 bases). Germline V lookup: CDR1 SGHTA, CDR2 FQGTGA. This CDR3 is built from 16 residues. V lost 4 bases and J lost 0, with 12 bases in between. In DNA form, the CDR3 reads TGTGCCAGCAGCTCCCGGGGAGCGCCGAACACCGGGGAGCTGTTTTTT. Translated: CASSSRGAPNTGELFF.

The chain joins TRBV12-5 to TRBJ2-1; no firm D call. Per germline, CDR1 LGHNT and CDR2 FRNRAP. Trimming removed 5 bases at V and 4 bases at J, with 15 bases between. CDR3 length: 15 residues. The chain's CDR3 is CASGPGVMGYNEQFF. CDR3 coding DNA: TGTGCTAGTGGTCCGGGTGTCATGGGGTACAATGAGCAGTTCTTC.

This chain uses TRBV28 with TRBJ2-2; 7 bases are shared with TRBD1. This CDR3 comprises 14 residues. Germline-derived CDR1 and CDR2 are MDHEN and SYDVKM. The V gene end was trimmed by 6 bases and the J gene end by 6 bases; junction bases not matched to a gene: 7. The CDR3 region has the DNA TGTGCCAGCAGACTCGACAGGGTCGCCGGGGAGCTGTTTTTT. Translation: CASRLDRVAGELFF.

The rearrangement links TRBV7-3 to TRBJ1-2, with unresolved D. V was shortened by 2 bases and J by 3 bases, with 10 bases between the two germline ends. Germline assignment: CDR1 SGHTA and CDR2 FQGTGA. The CDR3 covers 14 residues. The CDR3 nucleotides read TGTGCCAGCAGCTTAGGTCCCGAGTACTATGGCTACACCTTC. Translation: CASSLGPEYYGYTF.

The chain recombines TRBV12-3 or TRBV12-4 with TRBJ2-4, with 8 positions matching TRBD2. The CDR3 consists of 15 residues. V shed 6 bases and J 7 bases; nucleotides not matched to a gene: 11. The CDR3 region is CASSLAAGVGNIQYF. CDR3 DNA sequence: TGTGCCAGCAGCCTTGCAGCGGGAGTCGGGAACATTCAGTACTTC.

This clonotype appeared a single time. The chain joins TRBV7-9 to TRBJ1-1; 7 positions match TRBD1. This CDR3 is 12 amino acids long. V shed 1 base, J shed 10 bases, and the junction held 3 bases outside the gene matches. In germline, CDR1 is SEHNR, CDR2 FQNEAQ (reference sequence). The CDR3 loop reads CASSLGRGPAFF. For the CDR3, the DNA is TGTGCCAGCAGCTTAGGGAGGGGGCCAGCTTTCTTT.

This clonotype was recorded at least ten times. The chain has TRBV15 and TRBJ1-6; a weak D match, TRBD1 (5 bases). Germline values: CDR1 LNHNV, CDR2 YYDKDF (reference sequence). The V end was cut by 1 base, the J end by 8 bases, with 12 bases between. This CDR3 is built from 15 residues. For the CDR3, the DNA is TGTGCCACCAGCAGAGTTAGGGGCGCTGATTCACCCCTCCACTTT. Translation: CATSRVRGADSPLHF.

This clonotype was seen repeatedly, ten times or more. The chain carries TRBV14 and TRBJ1-2; D may be TRBD1 (6 bases). CDR1 is SGHDN and CDR2 is FVKESK in the germline V gene. The CDR3 extends over 14 amino acids. V was clipped by 1 base and J by 2 bases, with 8 bases between them. The CDR3 is CASSQGTANYGYTF. The CDR3 DNA sequence: TGTGCCAGCAGCCAAGGGACAGCCAACTATGGCTACACCTTC.

The rearrangement uses TRBV20-1 and TRBJ1-2; no clear D gene. The CDR3 covers 15 residues. Trimming stripped 1 base from V and 2 bases from J, with 14 bases between. Germline values: CDR1 DFQATT, CDR2 SNEGSKA (reference sequence). The CDR3 loop is CSARASDYPNYGYTF. As DNA, the CDR3 is TGCAGTGCTAGAGCCTCGGACTACCCCAACTATGGCTACACCTTC.

This clonotype has more than one count but fewer than ten. The CDR3 DNA reads TGTGCCAGCAGTTACTCCGTTCTGAACACTGAAGCTTTCTTT. Its protein product is CASSYSVLNTEAFF. This chain links TRBV6-5 with TRBJ1-1; no definite D call. Germline V gene data show CDR1 as MNHEY and CDR2 as SVGAGI. This CDR3 spans 14 amino acids. Trimming cost V 0 bases and J 0 bases, with 5 bases left between them.

The chain has TRBV12-3 or TRBV12-4 and TRBJ1-3, with 9 positions matching TRBD1. CDR3 size: 16 residues. The V segment lost 7 bases and the J segment 4 bases; nucleotides outside the gene matches: 11. CDR3 amino acids: CASKSFGQGKGNTIYF. The CDR3 DNA follows: TGTGCCAGCAAGAGTTTCGGACAGGGGAAAGGAAACACCATATATTTT.

This sequence joins TRBV3-1 and TRBJ2-1, with TRBD2 as a possible D gene (7 bases). This CDR3 spans 15 amino acids. Germline CDR1 is LGHDT and CDR2 is YNNKEL (reference sequence). V was clipped by 4 bases and J by 0 bases, with 10 bases between them. The DNA for the CDR3 is TGTGCCAGCAGCCCTGGGGGGGCCTCCTACAATGAGCAGTTCTTC. It is translated as CASSPGGASYNEQFF.